The 27 T cell receptor beta chains given below trace back to one sample, sequenced in a study of molecular identifiers for immune sequencing clone quantification. TCRdb recomputed calls from the PCR reads with MiXCR, one row per CDR3 protein. The sample yields over 90,000 distinct CDR3 sequences, 30% to 45% seen once. The sequenced sample was naive CD8+ T cells from blood, with Jurkat cell RNA spiked in. Subset reported: FACS-sorted CD8+CD4-CCR7+CD45RA+ naive T cells. These receptors were collected from a human donor in good health. Some libraries in this study had Jurkat cell RNA spiked in.

Comment on this clonotype: With a much larger clone just one base away, this may be a read error. The chain uses TRBV2 and TRBJ2-7; a possible D gene is TRBD2 (6 bases). This CDR3 has 15 residues. CDR1 and CDR2 (germline): SNHLY, FYNNEI. The CDR3 loop is CASSAPGLQTYEQNF. As DNA, the CDR3 is TGTGCCAGCAGCGCACCGGGACTGCAAACCTACGAGCAGAACTTC.

This rearrangement joins TRBV27 to TRBJ2-3; 8 nucleotides align to TRBD1. The CDR3 runs to 11 residues. J gave up 9 bases and V 8 bases, and 4 bases lay outside the gene matches. Germline-derived CDR1 and CDR2 are MNHEY and SMNVEV (reference sequence). Here the CDR3 DNA reads TGTGCCAGCGGACAGGGCGGGACGCAGTATTTT. It specifies CASGQGGTQYF.

In regard to this clonotype: The junction and the germline gene differ at one end; a read error may be behind it. The rearrangement links TRBV12-3 or TRBV12-4 to TRBJ2-6; D is perhaps TRBD1 (5 bases). This CDR3 contains 15 residues. The chain's CDR3 is CASSPDYSGATVLTF. CDR3 DNA sequence: TGTGCCAGCAGCCCCGATTACTCTGGGGCCACCGTCCTGACTTTC.

V usage is TRBV19 and J usage is TRBJ2-6; no reliable D call. CDR3 length: 15 residues. Trimming left V 3 bases short and J 4 bases short, with 10 bases between. CDR1 and CDR2 from the germline V gene are LNHDA and SQIVND (reference sequence). The DNA of the CDR3 is TGTGCCAGTAGTATCGGAGCGAGGGGGGCCAACGTCCTGACTTTC. Its protein is CASSIGARGANVLTF.

Comment on this clonotype: One junction end does not reproduce the germline sequence, and a read error may be involved. The CDR3 region is CASSLLGLFVF. For the CDR3, the DNA is TGTGCCAGCAGCTTGCTGGGCCTCTTTGTTTTC. The rearrangement uses TRBV5-4 and TRBJ2-7; D is unclear. This CDR3 is built from 11 residues. CDR1 and CDR2 (germline): SGHNT, YYREEE (reference sequence).

The V gene is TRBV12-3 or TRBV12-4, the J gene TRBJ2-3; D is uncertain. V lost 3 bases and J 2 bases, leaving 12 bases between the germline ends. The CDR3 runs to 15 residues. Here the CDR3 reads CASSFLLGYTDTQYF. The CDR3 nucleotides read TGTGCCAGCAGTTTCCTCTTGGGATACACAGATACGCAGTATTTT.

This clonotype was observed a single time. DNA for the CDR3: TGCGCCAGCAGCTCCGGGACAGCTACAGATACGCAGTATTTT. This sequence encodes CASSSGTATDTQYF. The gene calls are TRBV5-1 and TRBJ2-3; TRBD1 matches at 7 bases. The trim removed 3 bases at V and 3 bases at J, leaving 4 bases unmatched. CDR3 length equals 14 residues. Germline V gene lookup returns CDR1 SGHRS and CDR2 YFSETQ.

In this sample, this clonotype turned up many times. This chain links TRBV28 with TRBJ2-3; tentative D call: TRBD2 (6 bases). Germline CDR1 MDHEN, CDR2 SYDVKM. The V gene lost 2 bases and the J gene lost 0 bases, with 9 bases spanning the gap. This CDR3 spans 15 amino acids. The CDR3: CASSLQRASTDTQYF. The CDR3 nucleotides read TGTGCCAGCAGTTTACAGCGGGCTAGCACAGATACGCAGTATTTT. Filled out from reference TRBV28 and TRBJ2-3, the complete variable domain reads DVKVTQSSRYLVKRTGEKVFLECVQDMDHENMFWYRQDPGLGLRLIYFSYDVKMKEKGDIPEGYSVSREKKERFSLILESASTNQTSMYLCASSLQRASTDTQYFGPGTRLTVL.

With respect to this clonotype: A read error may produce the germline difference seen at one junction end. V gene TRBV10-2 combines with J gene TRBJ2-7; the D gene is possibly TRBD2 (5 bases). The CDR3 is made up of 15 amino acids. Germline values: CDR1 WSHSY, CDR2 SAAADI. CDR3 DNA: TGCGCCAGCAGTGAAGCGACGCGGAGGAGGCACGAGCAGTCCTTC. Its protein is CASSEATRRRHEQSF.

This clonotype is judged medium-sized. The V call is TRBV27, the J call TRBJ1-2; 8 bases fit TRBD1. The CDR3 extends over 15 amino acids. The ends lost 3 bases at V and 5 bases at J; junction bases unmatched: 8. From germline, CDR1 is MNHEY and CDR2 SMNVEV (reference sequence). The CDR3 DNA reads TGTGCCAGCAGTTTTTCTCAGGGGGCGTTTTATGGCTACACCTTC. This encodes CASSFSQGAFYGYTF.

In its sample, this clonotype was seen a few times. This chain joins TRBV7-8 and TRBJ1-4; tentative D call: TRBD1 (5 bases). Trimming removed 3 bases from V and 3 bases from J, with 11 bases in between. CDR3 length equals 15 residues. The germline CDR1 and CDR2 sequences are SGHVS and FQNEAQ. The CDR3 is CASSFTGTPNEKLFF. CDR3 coding DNA: TGTGCCAGCAGCTTTACCGGGACCCCTAATGAAAAACTGTTTTTT.

As regards this clonotype: The junction and the germline gene differ at one end; a read error may be behind it. The chain recombines TRBV28 with TRBJ1-5; D call uncertain. Germline assignment: CDR1 MDHEN and CDR2 SYDVKM. The CDR3 loop spans 13 amino acids. CDR3: CASSEYSNRPQHF. In DNA, the CDR3 is TGTGCCAGCAGTGAGTATAGCAATCGGCCCCAGCATTTT.

The chain couples TRBV24-1 to TRBJ2-1; the D is unclear. V was pared by 1 base and J by 9 bases, with 12 bases between. The germline gives CDR1 KGHDR, CDR2 SFDVKD. The CDR3 sequence is 14 residues long. This CDR3 reads CATSDFRAGLEQFF. The CDR3 DNA follows: TGTGCCACCAGTGATTTTCGGGCCGGCCTTGAGCAGTTCTTC.

The V gene is TRBV4-3, the J gene TRBJ1-6; no definite D call. Germline V gene lookup returns CDR1 LGHNA and CDR2 YSLEER. V was pared by 0 bases and J by 7 bases, with 10 bases between. The length of the CDR3 is 15 residues. The CDR3 loop is CASSQDRDGNSPLHF. In DNA, the CDR3 is TGCGCCAGCAGCCAAGATCGGGATGGCAATTCACCCCTCCACTTT.

In this sample, this clonotype turned up many times. The chain couples TRBV28 to TRBJ2-3; D is possibly TRBD2 (6 bases). Trimming removed 3 bases from V and 4 bases from J, with 11 bases in between. The germline gives CDR1 MDHEN, CDR2 SYDVKM. CDR3 size: 14 residues. This chain's CDR3 is CASSFVAGPDTQYF. For the CDR3, the DNA is TGTGCCAGCAGTTTTGTGGCGGGGCCAGATACGCAGTATTTT.

This clonotype was counted a few times. The V and J genes are TRBV4-3 and TRBJ1-6; possibly TRBD1 for D (5 bases). V was cut by 3 bases and J by 6 bases, with 15 bases left in between. Germline V gene sequence: CDR1 LGHNA, CDR2 YSLEER. The CDR3 runs 16 residues. The CDR3 protein is CASSQSTRDLNSPLHF. DNA for the CDR3: TGCGCCAGCAGCCAGTCGACCAGGGACCTTAATTCACCCCTCCACTTT.

Comment on this clonotype: One end of the junction varies from germline; a read error may be responsible. The chain carries TRBV13 and TRBJ2-7; tentative D call: TRBD1 (6 bases). The CDR3 runs to 14 residues. Germline V lookup: CDR1 PRHDT, CDR2 FYEKMQ (reference sequence). The CDR3 spells CASSPGQLLHLQNF. The CDR3 DNA sequence: TGTGCCAGCAGCCCGGGACAACTCCTCCATCTACAGAACTTC.

The rearrangement joins TRBV7-2 to TRBJ1-6, with D possibly being TRBD1 (6 bases). The V gene lost 5 bases and the J gene lost 3 bases, with 11 bases spanning the gap. The length of the CDR3 is 15 residues. CDR1 is SGHTA and CDR2 is FQGNSA in the germline V gene. As DNA, the CDR3 is TGTGCCAGCAGCCAAGAGGGGGGCTATAATTCACCCCTCCACTTT. It codes for CASSQEGGYNSPLHF. Using reference TRBV7-2 and TRBJ1-6 for the parts outside the CDR3, the full variable domain is GAGVSQSPSNKVTEKGKDVELRCDPISGHTALYWYRQSLGQGLEFLIYFQGNSAPDKSGLPSDRFSAERTGGSVSTLTIQRTQQEDSAVYLCASSQEGGYNSPLHFGNGTRLTVT.

V and J are TRBV6-2 or TRBV6-3 and TRBJ1-5; D unresolved. Looked up from germline, CDR1 is MNHEY and CDR2 is SVGEGT. The CDR3 covers 13 residues. Trimming pared 8 bases from V and 0 bases from J, leaving 8 bases between. CDR3 nucleotides: TGTGCCAGCCGTGATAATAGCAATCAGCCCCAGCATTTT. This codes for CASRDNSNQPQHF.

This clonotype was observed a few times. The V call is TRBV5-5, the J call TRBJ2-7; the D call may be TRBD1 or TRBD2 (6 bases each). V was pared by 4 bases and J by 4 bases, with 18 bases between. This CDR3 is built from 15 residues. Germline CDR1 and CDR2: SGHKS and YYEKEE (reference sequence). The CDR3 coding sequence is TGTGCCAGCAGCACAAACCCCTGGGGGGCGTACGAGCAGTACTTC. Translation: CASSTNPWGAYEQYF.

Concerning this clonotype: The junction and the germline gene differ at one end; a read error may be behind it. The CDR3 reads CASSLSGTGATEAIF. The DNA of the CDR3 is TGTGCCAGCAGTTTATCGGGCACCGGGGCCACTGAAGCTATCTTT. The chain is built from TRBV12-3 or TRBV12-4 and TRBJ1-1; D is perhaps TRBD1 (5 bases). This CDR3 spans 15 amino acids.

This clonotype came up many times. This sequence joins TRBV7-6 and TRBJ1-5; the match to TRBD1 covers 9 bases. Per germline, CDR1 SGHVS and CDR2 FNYEAQ. J lost 4 bases, V lost 2 bases, and 3 bases had no gene match. The CDR3 has 15 amino acids. CDR3 coding DNA: TGTGCCAGCAGCTTATCCGGGACAGGGAATCAGCCCCAGCATTTT. Protein: CASSLSGTGNQPQHF.

Only a few counts were recorded for this clonotype. V gene TRBV7-9 combines with J gene TRBJ1-2; D remains ambiguous. V was pared by 5 bases and J by 13 bases, with 8 bases between. The CDR3 runs 9 residues. The germline V gene has CDR1 SEHNR and CDR2 FQNEAQ (reference sequence). For the CDR3, the DNA is TGTGCCAGCAGCCCCCCCTTCACCTTC. The encoded protein is CASSPPFTF.

This clonotype came up a few times. The chain joins TRBV4-3 to TRBJ1-5; D is unclear. Per germline, CDR1 LGHNA and CDR2 YSLEER. V was cut by 1 base and J by 9 bases, with 7 bases left in between. CDR3 length: 12 amino acids. For the CDR3, the DNA is TGCGCCAGCAGCCAAGGGTCAGGGCCCCAGCATTTT. This encodes CASSQGSGPQHF.

With regard to this clonotype: A much larger clone is a single base away; this may be a read error. This sequence joins TRBV28 and TRBJ1-5, with D possibly matching TRBD1 (6 bases). Trimming stripped 3 bases from V and 2 bases from J, with 20 bases between. This CDR3 comprises 18 residues. CDR1 is MDHEN, CDR2 SYDVKM, per germline. CDR3 in amino acids: CASSFTRGQRFRNQPQHF. The CDR3 nucleotides are TGTGCCAGCAGTTTCACCCGCGGACAGAGATTCCGCAATCAGCCCCAGCATTTT. The entire variable domain, with the rest obtained from reference TRBV28 and TRBJ1-5, is as follows: DVKVTQSSRYLVKRTGEKVFLECVQDMDHENMFWYRQDPGLGLRLIYFSYDVKMKEKGDIPEGYSVSREKKERFSLILESASTNQTSMYLCASSFTRGQRFRNQPQHFGDGTRLSIL.

Turning to this clonotype: At one boundary the junction diverges from the germline segment, which might be a read error. The CDR3 protein is CASSWTGKDSPLHF. The CDR3 DNA reads TGTGCCAGCAGCTGGACAGGAAAGGACTCACCCCTCCACTTT. This chain uses TRBV5-3 with TRBJ1-6, with TRBD1 matching over 7 bases. TRBV5-3 is noted as an ORF with a role that remains uncertain. The CDR3 totals 14 residues.

Note on this clonotype: An end of the junction differs from the germline gene, which may be a read error. The chain combines TRBV7-8 with TRBJ2-3; D is possibly TRBD1 (5 bases). The CDR3 consists of 15 residues. CDR1 is SGHVS and CDR2 is FQNEAQ in the germline V gene. The CDR3 region is CTSSLLAGITDTQYF. CDR3 nucleotides: TGTACCAGCAGCTTGTTGGCAGGGATCACAGATACGCAGTATTTT.